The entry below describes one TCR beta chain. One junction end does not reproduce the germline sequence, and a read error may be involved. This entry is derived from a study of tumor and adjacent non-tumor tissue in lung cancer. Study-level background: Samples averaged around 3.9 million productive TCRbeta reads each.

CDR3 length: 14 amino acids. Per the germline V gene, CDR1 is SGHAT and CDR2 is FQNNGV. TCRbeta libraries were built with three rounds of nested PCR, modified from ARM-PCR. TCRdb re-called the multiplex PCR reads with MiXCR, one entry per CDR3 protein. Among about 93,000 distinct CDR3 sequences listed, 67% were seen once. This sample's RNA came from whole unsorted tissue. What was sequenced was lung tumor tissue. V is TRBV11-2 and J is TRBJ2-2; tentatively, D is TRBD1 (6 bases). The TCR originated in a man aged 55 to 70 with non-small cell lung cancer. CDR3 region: CVSSSGQNTEKLFF. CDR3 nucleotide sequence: TGTGTCAGCAGTTCAGGACAGAACACCGAGAAGCTGTTTTTT. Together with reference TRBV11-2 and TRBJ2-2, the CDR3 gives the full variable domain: EAGVAQSPRYKIIEKRQSVAFWCNPISGHATLYWYQQILGQGPKLLIQFQNNGVVDDSQLPKDRFSAERLKGVDSTLKIQPAKLEDSAVYLCVSSSGQNTEKLFFGEGSRLTVL.